In its sample, the clone carrying this T cell receptor beta chain was seen a few times. The antigen remains undetermined. The CDR3 length is 15 residues. V was cut by 6 bases and J by 6 bases, with 21 bases left in between. The V gene's germline CDR1 is SGHRS and CDR2 YFSETQ. This entry comes from a study of response to subunit inactivated influenza vaccine. TCRdb re-called the RT-PCR reads through MiXCR, storing one row per CDR3 protein. The profile shows hundreds of thousands of distinct CDR3 sequences, roughly 14% of them singletons. Findings and caveats of the study: The study's authors posited that every seasonal influenza vaccination enlists few new T cells.

This clonotype originated in a man between 50 and 59 years old who received an inactivated influenza vaccine. The source material was PBMCs from blood, sampled less than 13 days after vaccination. The rearrangement uses TRBV5-1 and TRBJ1-1; D ambiguous. The DNA of the CDR3 is TGCGCCAGCAACTTAGAGGGCCTGAAGGGCGCTGAAGCTTTCTTT. It translates to CASNLEGLKGAEAFF.